Below are 26 T cell receptor beta chains sequenced from a single sample in a study of OX40 agonist ivuxolimab in advanced cancers. This table comes from immunoSEQ multiplex PCR, and its TCRdb copy is limited to in-frame clones, with some not included. The sample carries around 110,000 clones, about nine tenths recorded once. Sample: CD4+ or CD8+ T cells sorted from blood, taken in a trial of the OX40 agonist ivuxolimab. These receptors were taken from an adult with an advanced solid tumor such as melanoma, head and neck, liver or kidney cancer.

This clone was seen only a few times. The rearrangement uses TRBV9 and TRBJ2-7, with a possible D match to TRBD1 (6 bases). This CDR3 comprises 14 residues. With 0 bases removed from V and 3 bases from J, the gap between germline ends came to 10 bases. Germline loops: CDR1 SGDLS, CDR2 YYNGEE. The CDR3: CASSVASGDYEQYF. CDR3 coding DNA: TGTGCCAGCAGCGTAGCTTCAGGGGACTACGAGCAGTACTTC.

The gene calls are TRBV25-1 and TRBJ2-3; D gene unclear. The CDR3 spans 14 residues. The ends were cut back, 2 bases at V and 4 bases at J, with 10 bases in the middle. Germline V lookup: CDR1 MGHDK, CDR2 SYGVNS. CDR3: CASSEGYSPDTQYF. In DNA, the CDR3 is TGTGCCAGCAGTGAAGGGTACTCTCCAGATACGCAGTATTTT.

The chain carries TRBV9 and TRBJ2-3, with 10 positions matching TRBD2. In germline, CDR1 is SGDLS, CDR2 YYNGEE. This CDR3 region has 16 residues. The V and J ends lost 4 bases and 2 bases, in that order; junction bases with no gene match: 7. The DNA of the CDR3 is TGTGCCAGCAGCTCAAGCGGGGGGGCCTACACAGATACGCAGTATTTT. Residues: CASSSSGGAYTDTQYF. The variable domain in full, completed from reference TRBV9 and TRBJ2-3, reads DSGVTQTPKHLITATGQRVTLRCSPRSGDLSVYWYQQSLDQGLQFLIQYYNGEERAKGNILERFSAQQFPDLHSELNLSSLELGDSALYFCASSSSGGAYTDTQYFGPGTRLTVL.

This clone was counted a single time. V is TRBV6-6 and J is TRBJ1-4, with a tentative D call TRBD1 (5 bases). Germline V CDR1 and CDR2: MNHNY, SVGAGI (reference sequence). This CDR3 is 14 amino acids long. V was shortened by 5 bases and J by 5 bases, with 12 bases between the two germline ends. In DNA, the CDR3 is TGTGCCAGCAGTACGGGACGGCGGAATGAAAAACTGTTTTTT. It is translated as CASSTGRRNEKLFF.

The chain employs TRBV30 and TRBJ2-1, with D tentatively TRBD2 (6 bases). The germline gives CDR1 GTSNPN, CDR2 SVGIG (reference sequence). This CDR3 is 15 amino acids long. V lost 3 bases, J lost 2 bases, and 14 bases lay in between. The CDR3 DNA reads TGTGCCTGGAGGGCCGGGAGCGGGCCCTACAATGAGCAGTTCTTC. Translated: CAWRAGSGPYNEQFF.

This clone was seen more than once but under ten times. One end of the junction varies from germline; a read error may be responsible. The chain uses TRBV10-3 and TRBJ1-3; D is ambiguous. The CDR3 is 13 amino acids. Germline assignment: CDR1 ENHRY and CDR2 SYGVKD. CDR3 nucleotide sequence: TGTGCCATCCGTGAGGCTTCTGGAAACACCATATATTTT. It is translated as CAIREASGNTIYF.

This clone has a handful of counts. The genes are TRBV4-1 and TRBJ1-2; D remains ambiguous. Trimming cost V 1 base and J 1 base, with 10 bases left between them. The CDR3 sequence is 15 residues long. CDR1 is MGHRA, CDR2 YSYEKL, per germline. The CDR3 here is CASSQGPTFNYGYTF. CDR3 sequence (DNA): TGCGCCAGCAGCCAAGGGCCTACCTTTAACTATGGCTACACCTTC.

The CDR3 nucleotides are TGTGCCAGCAAGTTGGCTGTTGGGGAGACCCAGTACTTC. It specifies CASKLAVGETQYF. V gene TRBV2 combines with J gene TRBJ2-5; D is unresolved. Looked up from germline, CDR1 is SNHLY and CDR2 is FYNNEI. The ends were cut back, 7 bases at V and 5 bases at J, with 14 bases in the middle. The length of the CDR3 is 13 residues.

The J gene is TRBJ2-5, the V gene TRBV5-5, with 12 bases identical to TRBD1. The CDR3 is 16 amino acids. Germline V gene sequence: CDR1 SGHKS, CDR2 YYEKEE (reference sequence). The J segment lost 5 bases and the V segment lost 4 bases, leaving 9 bases of the junction unmatched. In nucleotides, the CDR3 is TGTGCCAGCAGCCCGTCAGGGACAGGGGGCAGTGAGACCCAGTACTTC. Encoded protein: CASSPSGTGGSETQYF. Variable domain in full (rest from reference TRBV5-5 and TRBJ2-5): DAGVTQSPTHLIKTRGQQVTLRCSPISGHKSVSWYQQVLGQGPQFIFQYYEKEERGRGNFPDRFSARQFPNYSSELNVNALLLGDSALYLCASSPSGTGGSETQYFGPGTRLLVL.

This clone has only one observation. The chain has TRBV29-1 and TRBJ2-7, with D perhaps assigned TRBD1 or TRBD2 (5 bases each). Trimming removed 3 bases at V and 0 bases at J, with 15 bases between. Per the germline V gene, CDR1 is SQVTM and CDR2 is ANQGSEA. CDR3 length: 15 amino acids. The CDR3 coding sequence is TGCAGCGTTGAGGGGACGGCCTATAGCTCCTACGAGCAGTACTTC. Its translation is CSVEGTAYSSYEQYF.

This clone was picked up one time. J is TRBJ2-7 and V is TRBV29-1; TRBD2 might be the D (5 bases). Looked up from germline, CDR1 is SQVTM and CDR2 is ANQGSEA. The V gene lost 4 bases and the J gene lost 5 bases, with 12 bases spanning the gap. The CDR3 runs to 12 residues. This chain's CDR3 is CSVVASSNEQYF. CDR3 nucleotide sequence: TGCAGCGTTGTCGCTAGCTCGAACGAGCAGTACTTC.

The chain links TRBV5-1 to TRBJ2-3; 13 bases align to TRBD2. CDR1 and CDR2 from the germline V gene are SGHRS and YFSETQ. This CDR3 contains 16 residues. V shed 1 base and J 5 bases; nucleotides not matched to a gene: 4. The CDR3 spells CASSLTSGGAQDTQYF. CDR3 bases: TGCGCCAGCAGCTTGACTAGCGGGGGGGCCCAAGATACGCAGTATTTT.

This rearrangement joins TRBV5-4 to TRBJ2-1; 8 nucleotides agree with TRBD2. There are 12 residues in the CDR3. CDR1 and CDR2 from the germline V gene are SGHNT and YYREEE (reference sequence). After removal of 4 bases from V and 16 bases from J, the junction contained 10 bases not matched to a gene. In nucleotides, the CDR3 is TGTGCCAGCAGCCGTCCCACGGGGGGGGCCTTCTTC. It yields the protein CASSRPTGGAFF.

The CDR3 DNA reads TGTGCCAGCAGGGATGGACAGTCTAACTATGGCTACACCTTC. Protein: CASRDGQSNYGYTF. J is TRBJ1-2 and V is TRBV4-2; D might be TRBD1 (6 bases). V lost 6 bases to trimming and J lost 0 bases, with 11 bases between them. CDR3 length equals 14 residues. The V gene's germline CDR1 is LGHNA and CDR2 YNFKEQ.

The CDR3 loop is CASSTGLGQSTDTQYF. CDR3 bases: TGTGCCAGCAGCACAGGACTAGGCCAGAGCACAGATACGCAGTATTTT. The chain couples TRBV7-2 to TRBJ2-3, with 7 nucleotides matching TRBD2. The CDR3 extends over 16 amino acids. Germline V gene sequence: CDR1 SGHTA, CDR2 FQGNSA. V was pared by 5 bases and J by 0 bases, with 8 bases of the junction left unmatched.

V and J are TRBV19 and TRBJ2-6, with D unresolved. Germline V gene data show CDR1 as LNHDA and CDR2 as SQIVND (reference sequence). The CDR3 contains 15 residues. The V gene lost 6 bases and the J gene lost 1 base, with 10 bases spanning the gap. The CDR3 region is CASRYKGSGANVLTF. The CDR3 DNA sequence: TGTGCCAGTAGATATAAGGGTTCTGGGGCCAACGTCCTGACTTTC.

The V and J genes are TRBV10-1 and TRBJ1-1, with D perhaps matching TRBD1 (5 bases). Germline V CDR1 and CDR2: WNHNN, SYGVQD (reference sequence). CDR3 length: 16 amino acids. Trimming pared 0 bases from V and 0 bases from J, leaving 11 bases between. CDR3 region: CASSESRDALNTEAFF. CDR3 sequence (DNA): TGCGCCAGCAGTGAGTCCCGGGACGCCTTGAACACTGAAGCTTTCTTT.

The chain is built from TRBV6-6 and TRBJ1-2; D remains unclear. Per germline, CDR1 MNHNY and CDR2 SVGAGI (reference sequence). This CDR3 comprises 12 residues. V lost 5 bases, J lost 2 bases, and 6 bases lay in between. CDR3 amino acids: CASSRPNYGYTF. Here the CDR3 DNA reads TGTGCCAGCAGTCGACCGAACTATGGCTACACCTTC.

The gene calls are TRBV27 and TRBJ2-7; 9 bases fit TRBD1. With V trimmed by 4 bases and J by 3 bases, 10 bases remained unmatched. Germline V CDR1 and CDR2: MNHEY, SMNVEV (reference sequence). CDR3 length equals 16 residues. Written as DNA, the CDR3 is TGTGCCAGCAGTTCGGCGGGGGACAGGGTGGTCTACGAGCAGTACTTC. This translates into CASSSAGDRVVYEQYF.

The V call is TRBV29-1, the J call TRBJ2-5, with D unclear. V was clipped by 8 bases and J by 5 bases, with 15 bases between them. This CDR3 spans 12 amino acids. Germline V CDR1 and CDR2: SQVTM, ANQGSEA. CDR3 sequence: CSSGRLYETQYF. The CDR3, as DNA: TGCAGCTCAGGTAGACTCTATGAGACCCAGTACTTC.

This chain joins TRBV5-6 and TRBJ1-1, with 7 nucleotides matching TRBD1. This CDR3 region has 14 residues. With 3 bases clipped from V and 3 bases from J, the junction kept 5 bases outside the gene matches. Germline loops: CDR1 SGHDT, CDR2 YYEEEE. CDR3 DNA sequence: TGTGCCAGCAGCTCGGAGGGGGCGTACACTGAAGCTTTCTTT. This codes for CASSSEGAYTEAFF.

V usage is TRBV5-5 and J usage is TRBJ1-6; the D gene is possibly TRBD1 (5 bases). The CDR3 length is 14 residues. Germline assignment: CDR1 SGHKS and CDR2 YYEKEE (reference sequence). V gave up 4 bases and J gave up 7 bases, with 12 bases separating them. CDR3 DNA: TGTGCCAGCAGCCCAGGGTACCGGAATTCACCCCTCCACTTT. Translation: CASSPGYRNSPLHF.

V and J are TRBV5-6 and TRBJ1-1, with D hard to call. The germline CDR1 and CDR2 sequences are SGHDT and YYEEEE. There are 14 residues in the CDR3. Trimming took off 0 bases at V and 0 bases at J, with 6 bases between the two ends. As DNA, the CDR3 is TGTGCCAGCAGCTTGGCCACAGTGAACACTGAAGCTTTCTTT. This translates into CASSLATVNTEAFF.

This chain links TRBV9 with TRBJ2-1; 7 nucleotides agree with TRBD1. Germline-derived CDR1 and CDR2 are SGDLS and YYNGEE. Losses at the gene ends were 0 bases for V and 5 bases for J; bases not matched to a gene: 8. The CDR3 covers 16 residues. As DNA, the CDR3 is TGTGCCAGCAGCGTAGACGAGGGACAGTACAACAATGAGCAGTTCTTC. This translates into CASSVDEGQYNNEQFF.

CDR3 DNA: TGTGCCAGCCGGTGGGGAGTTTTGAACACCGGGGAGCTGTTTTTT. This translates into CASRWGVLNTGELFF. This chain connects TRBV28 to TRBJ2-2, with D tentatively TRBD2 (5 bases). The germline V gene has CDR1 MDHEN and CDR2 SYDVKM. V lost 8 bases to trimming and J lost 1 base, with 14 bases between them. The CDR3 is 15 residues long. Full variable domain (remainder filled in from reference TRBV28 and TRBJ2-2): DVKVTQSSRYLVKRTGEKVFLECVQDMDHENMFWYRQDPGLGLRLIYFSYDVKMKEKGDIPEGYSVSREKKERFSLILESASTNQTSMYLCASRWGVLNTGELFFGEGSRLTVL.

This sequence joins TRBV7-2 and TRBJ1-2, with D possibly being TRBD1 (6 bases). The V gene lost 6 bases and the J gene lost 4 bases, with 15 bases spanning the gap. CDR3 length: 14 residues. Per germline, CDR1 SGHTA and CDR2 FQGNSA. The CDR3 DNA follows: TGTGCCAGCAGGCCGGCAGGGGTGCGCTATGGCTACACCTTC. Encoded protein: CASRPAGVRYGYTF.